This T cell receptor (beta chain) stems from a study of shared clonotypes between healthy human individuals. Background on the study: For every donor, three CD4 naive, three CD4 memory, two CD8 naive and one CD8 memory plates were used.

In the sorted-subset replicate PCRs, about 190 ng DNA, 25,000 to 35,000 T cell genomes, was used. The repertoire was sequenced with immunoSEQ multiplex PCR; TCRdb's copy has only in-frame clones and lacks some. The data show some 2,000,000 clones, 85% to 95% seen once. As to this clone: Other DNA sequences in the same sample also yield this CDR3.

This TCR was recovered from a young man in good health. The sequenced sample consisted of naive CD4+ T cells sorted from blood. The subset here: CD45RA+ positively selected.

The CDR3 nucleotides are TGTGCCAGCAGCCGCTTAAGCACAGATACGCAGTATTTT. Translating it yields CASSRLSTDTQYF. The rearrangement joins TRBV7-3 to TRBJ2-3, with D uncertain. Germline loops: CDR1 SGHTA, CDR2 FQGTGA. The CDR3 is 13 residues long. The V end was cut by 5 bases, the J end by 0 bases, with 6 bases between. The full variable domain, in which reference TRBV7-3 and TRBJ2-3 provide the parts outside the CDR3, is GAGVSQTPSNKVTEKGKYVELRCDPISGHTALYWYRQSLGQGPEFLIYFQGTGAADDSGLPNDRFFAVRPEGSVSTLKIQRTERGDSAVYLCASSRLSTDTQYFGPGTRLTVL.